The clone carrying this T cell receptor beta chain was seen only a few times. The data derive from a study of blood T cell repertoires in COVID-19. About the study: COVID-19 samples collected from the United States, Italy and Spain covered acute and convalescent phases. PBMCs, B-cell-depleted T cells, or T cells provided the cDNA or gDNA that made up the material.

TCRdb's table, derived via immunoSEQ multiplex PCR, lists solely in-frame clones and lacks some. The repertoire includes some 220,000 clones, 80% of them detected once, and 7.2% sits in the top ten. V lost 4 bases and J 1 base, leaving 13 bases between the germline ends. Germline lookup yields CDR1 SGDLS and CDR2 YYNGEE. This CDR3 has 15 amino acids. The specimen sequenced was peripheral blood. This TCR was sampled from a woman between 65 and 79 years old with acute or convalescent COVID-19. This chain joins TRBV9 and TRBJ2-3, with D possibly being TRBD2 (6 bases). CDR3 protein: CASSLRWGGTDTQYF. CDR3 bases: TGTGCCAGCAGCCTCCGTTGGGGGGGCACAGATACGCAGTATTTT.